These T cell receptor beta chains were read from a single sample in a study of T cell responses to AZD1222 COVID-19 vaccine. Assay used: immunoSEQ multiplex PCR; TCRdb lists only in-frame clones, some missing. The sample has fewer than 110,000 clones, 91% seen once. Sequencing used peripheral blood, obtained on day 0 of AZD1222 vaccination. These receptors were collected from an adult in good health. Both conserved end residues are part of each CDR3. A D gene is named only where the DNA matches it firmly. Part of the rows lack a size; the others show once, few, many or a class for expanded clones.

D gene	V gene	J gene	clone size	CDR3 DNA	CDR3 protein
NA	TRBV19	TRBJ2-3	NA	TGTGCCAGTAGGGGCCGCAGAAGTGGAGATACGCAGTATTTT	CASRGRRSGDTQYF
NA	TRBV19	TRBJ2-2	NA	TGTGCCAGTAGTATTTCGGGGGCCCCGGGCACCGGGGAGCTGTTTTTT	CASSISGAPGTGELFF
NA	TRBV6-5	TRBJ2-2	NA	TGTGCCAGCGGCACCGGGGAGCTGTTTTTT	CASGTGELFF
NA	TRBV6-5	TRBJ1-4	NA	TGTGCCAGCAGGGGGGGCGTTGCAACTAATGAAAAACTGTTTTTT	CASRGGVATNEKLFF
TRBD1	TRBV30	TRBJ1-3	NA	TGTGCCTTTTACCCCGGGACAGCTGGAAACACCATATATTTT	CAFYPGTAGNTIYF
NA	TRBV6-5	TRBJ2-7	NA	TGTGCCAGCAGGGGGCAGCTATACGAGCAGTACTTC	CASRGQLYEQYF
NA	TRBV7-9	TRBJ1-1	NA	TGTGCCAGCAACCCGGACCCCCGATATGAAGCTTTCTTT	CASNPDPRYEAFF
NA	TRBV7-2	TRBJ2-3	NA	TGTGCCAGCAGCTCCCCTAGCACAGATACGCAGTATTTT	CASSSPSTDTQYF
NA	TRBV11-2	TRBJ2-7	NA	TGTGCCAGCAGCTTAGCTACGATCTCCTACGAGCAGTACTTC	CASSLATISYEQYF
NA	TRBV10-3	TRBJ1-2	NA	TGTGCCATCAGTGAGCCAGGGACGGATGGCTACACCTTC	CAISEPGTDGYTF
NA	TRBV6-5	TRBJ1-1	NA	TGTGCCAGCAGCCCCGAGAGGGGGACTGAAGCTTTCTTT	CASSPERGTEAFF
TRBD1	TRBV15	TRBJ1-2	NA	TGTGCCACCAGCACAAGAAGGACAGGCGATGGCTACACCTTC	CATSTRRTGDGYTF
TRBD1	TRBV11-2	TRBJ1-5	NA	TGTGCCAGCAGCTTAGGGACAGGGGACAATCAGCCCCAGCATTTT	CASSLGTGDNQPQHF
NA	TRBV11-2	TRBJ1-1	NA	TGTGCCAGCAGCTTATCAGGGATCACTGAAGCTTTCTTT	CASSLSGITEAFF
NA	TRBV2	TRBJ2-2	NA	TGTGCCAGCAGTCCAACAGGGAACACCGGGGAGCTGTTTTTT	CASSPTGNTGELFF
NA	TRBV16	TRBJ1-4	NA	TGTGCCAGCAGCCAATCGCGGGGCTCGGGTGAAAAACTGTTTTTT	CASSQSRGSGEKLFF
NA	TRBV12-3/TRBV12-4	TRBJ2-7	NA	TGTGCCAGCAGTTTTAACCACTACGAGCAGTACTTC	CASSFNHYEQYF
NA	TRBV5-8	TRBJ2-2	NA	TGTGCCAGCAGCTTGTATCCCGGGGAGCTGTTTTTT	CASSLYPGELFF
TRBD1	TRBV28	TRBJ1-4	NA	TGTGCCAGCAACTGGGACAGGGTTGGTGAAAAACTGTTTTTT	CASNWDRVGEKLFF
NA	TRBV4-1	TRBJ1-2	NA	TGCGCCAGCAGCCAAGGGGGGGACCCTAACTATGGCTACACCTTC	CASSQGGDPNYGYTF
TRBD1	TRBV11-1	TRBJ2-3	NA	TGTGCCAGCAGCTTGGGACAGATCCCCACAGATACGCAGTATTTT	CASSLGQIPTDTQYF
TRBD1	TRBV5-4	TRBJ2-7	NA	TGTGCCAGCAGCGGACCCGGGACAGCCACCTACGAGCAGTACTTC	CASSGPGTATYEQYF
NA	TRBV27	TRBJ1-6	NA	TGTGCCATGCGTGGGGAGAATAATAATTCACCCCTCCACTTT	CAMRGENNNSPLHF
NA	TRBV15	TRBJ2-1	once	TGTGCCACCAGCACCCCCGGATCTAGCAATGAGCAGTTCTTC	CATSTPGSSNEQFF
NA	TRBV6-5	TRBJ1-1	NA	TGTGCCAGCAGTTACTCGGGACCGTTGAACACTGAAGCTTTCTTT	CASSYSGPLNTEAFF
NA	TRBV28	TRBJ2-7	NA	TGTGCCAGCAGTCTAGGACGCTTCTACGAGCAGTACTTC	CASSLGRFYEQYF
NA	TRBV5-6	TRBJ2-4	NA	TGTGCCAGCAGCCCCGGACTTGTAGCCAAAAACATTCAGTACTTC	CASSPGLVAKNIQYF
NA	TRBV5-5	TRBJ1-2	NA	TGTGCCAGCAGCTTAGGCCGCGGGTTTGGCTACACCTTC	CASSLGRGFGYTF
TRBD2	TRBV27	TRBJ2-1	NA	TGTGCCAGCAGTCCCCCCGGGGCGGGAGAAACCTACAATGAGCAGTTCTTC	CASSPPGAGETYNEQFF
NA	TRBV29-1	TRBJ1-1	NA	TGCAGCGGAACAGGTCGGGTTGGCACTGAAGCTTTCTTT	CSGTGRVGTEAFF
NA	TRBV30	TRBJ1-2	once	TGTGCCCGGGAGGGCGAAGATGGCTACACCTTC	CAREGEDGYTF